This is a list of T cell receptor beta chains from one sample in a study of blood T cell repertoires in COVID-19. Profiled with immunoSEQ multiplex PCR; TCRdb holds only in-frame clones, not every one. The sample holds roughly 150,000 clones, approximately 78% seen once. The sample comprised peripheral blood. Every receptor here comes from a human donor with acute or convalescent COVID-19. The donor label of this sample is uncertain. Both conserved end residues are part of each CDR3. The D gene is left open where the match is weak. The size of a clone is reported for some rows only, either as once, few or many, or as a class for expanded clones.

>NA|TRBJ1-4|TRBD1|TRBV28
CASSSGTGREKLFF
TGTGCCAGCAGTTCCGGGACAGGGAGGGAAAAACTGTTTTTT
>NA|TRBJ1-1|TRBD1|TRBV19
CASSMGQGRYTEAFF
TGTGCCAGTAGTATGGGACAGGGACGGTACACTGAAGCTTTCTTT
>NA|TRBJ2-1|NA|TRBV6-5
CASSPPSASYNEQFF
TGTGCCAGCAGCCCCCCTAGCGCCTCCTACAATGAGCAGTTCTTC
>once|TRBJ2-5|NA|TRBV5-1
CASRSQGGEETQYF
TGCGCCAGCAGATCGCAGGGGGGAGAAGAGACCCAGTACTTC
>once|TRBJ1-1|NA|TRBV28
CASSFQNTEAFF
TGTGCCAGCAGTTTCCAGAACACTGAAGCTTTCTTT
>NA|TRBJ2-6|NA|TRBV11-2
CASSLNQGANVLTF
TGTGCCAGCAGCTTAAACCAGGGGGCCAACGTCCTGACTTTC
>NA|TRBJ1-1|NA|TRBV11-2
CASSLDGQGLGNTEAFF
TGTGCCAGCAGCTTAGATGGGCAGGGGCTAGGGAACACTGAAGCTTTCTTT
>NA|TRBJ2-5|NA|TRBV7-8
CASIPRGTRETQYF
TGTGCCAGCATCCCAAGGGGTACAAGAGAGACCCAGTACTTC
>NA|TRBJ2-7|NA|TRBV4-3
CASSQEIRQYSYEQYF
TGCGCCAGCAGCCAAGAAATCAGACAGTACTCCTACGAGCAGTACTTC
>NA|TRBJ2-3|TRBD2|TRBV12-5
CASGLGGTSSSTDTQYF
TGTGCTAGTGGTTTGGGGGGGACTAGCTCAAGCACAGATACGCAGTATTTT
>NA|TRBJ1-2|NA|TRBV2
CASSEYRESGYTF
TGTGCCAGCAGTGAATACAGGGAAAGTGGCTACACCTTC
>NA|TRBJ1-1|NA|TRBV11-3
CASSSTMNTEAFF
TGTGCCAGCAGTAGTACCATGAACACTGAAGCTTTCTTT
>NA|TRBJ1-4|TRBD1|TRBV7-9
CASSRQGSEANEKLFF
TGTGCCAGCAGCCGACAGGGGAGTGAGGCTAATGAAAAACTGTTTTTT
>NA|TRBJ1-6|NA|TRBV6-6
CASSYGLNSPLHF
TGTGCCAGCAGTTACGGCTTAAATTCACCCCTCCACTTT
>once|TRBJ2-7|TRBD1|TRBV19
CASSPQGQGGYEQYF
TGTGCCAGTAGTCCCCAAGGACAGGGAGGCTACGAGCAGTACTTC
>NA|TRBJ2-7|NA|TRBV30
CAWSPGGRSYEQYF
TGTGCCTGGAGCCCCGGCGGCCGTTCCTACGAGCAGTACTTC
>NA|TRBJ1-1|TRBD1|TRBV10-3
CAIRDRGLLNTEAFF
TGTGCCATCCGGGACAGGGGGCTTTTGAACACTGAAGCTTTCTTT
>NA|TRBJ1-3|NA|TRBV7-2
CASSPRGIAGNTIYF
TGTGCCAGCAGCCCTAGGGGGATCGCTGGAAACACCATATATTTT
>NA|TRBJ1-6|TRBD1|TRBV7-9
CASSTTGVYNSPLHF
TGTGCCAGCAGTACAACAGGGGTCTATAATTCACCCCTCCACTTT
>NA|TRBJ1-2|NA|TRBV9
CASSPEDRYGYTF
TGTGCCAGCAGCCCAGAGGATCGCTATGGCTACACCTTC